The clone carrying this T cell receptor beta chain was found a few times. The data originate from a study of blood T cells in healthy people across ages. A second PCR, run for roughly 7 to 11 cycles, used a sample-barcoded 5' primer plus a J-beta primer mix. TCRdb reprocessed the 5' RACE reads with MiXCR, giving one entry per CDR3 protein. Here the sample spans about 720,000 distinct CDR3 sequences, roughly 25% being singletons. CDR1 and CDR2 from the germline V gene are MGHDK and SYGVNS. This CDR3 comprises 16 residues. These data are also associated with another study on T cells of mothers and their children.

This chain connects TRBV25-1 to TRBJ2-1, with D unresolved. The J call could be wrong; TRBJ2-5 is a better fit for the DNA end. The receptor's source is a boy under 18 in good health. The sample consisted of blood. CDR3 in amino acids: CASSGAQDPPRETQYF. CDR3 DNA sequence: TGTGCCAGCAGTGGGGCTCAAGACCCCCCAAGGGAGACCCAGTACTTC.